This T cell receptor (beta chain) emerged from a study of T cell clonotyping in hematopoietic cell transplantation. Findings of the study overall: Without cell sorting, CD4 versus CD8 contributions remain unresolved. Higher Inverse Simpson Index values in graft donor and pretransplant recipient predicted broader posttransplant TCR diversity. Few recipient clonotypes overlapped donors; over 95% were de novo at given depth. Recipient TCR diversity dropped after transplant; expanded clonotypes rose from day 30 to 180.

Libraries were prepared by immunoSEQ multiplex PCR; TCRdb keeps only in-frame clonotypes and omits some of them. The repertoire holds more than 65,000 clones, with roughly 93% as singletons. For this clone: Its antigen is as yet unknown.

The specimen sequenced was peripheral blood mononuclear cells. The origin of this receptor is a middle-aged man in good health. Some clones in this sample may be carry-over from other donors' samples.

The CDR3 region is CASSLSIFGQPQHF. CDR3 sequence (DNA): TGTGCCAGCAGTTTATCGATTTTTGGACAGCCCCAGCATTTT. This chain uses TRBV27 with TRBJ1-5; no clear D gene. Trimming took off 0 bases at V and 7 bases at J, with 10 bases between the two ends. CDR1 MNHEY and CDR2 SMNVEV come from the germline V gene (reference sequence). This CDR3 has 14 residues.